The rows below give T cell receptor beta chains drawn from one sample of a study of blood T cell repertoires in COVID-19. TCRdb keeps only in-frame clones here, not all; method: immunoSEQ multiplex PCR. The table has roughly 150,000 clones, 85% seen once; the top ten hold 6.2%. Sequenced sample: PBMCs or T cells enriched from blood (not recorded which). Receptors were obtained from a woman aged 40 to 50 who had recovered from COVID-19. The CDR3 runs from the conserved cysteine through the conserved F or W. A D gene is named only where the DNA matches it firmly. The size field is filled for only some rows; it gives once, few, many or a size class.

>TRBV27|NA|NA|TRBJ1-4
TGTGCCAGCAATCCCCGAGGGGGAGAAAAACTGTTTTTT
CASNPRGGEKLFF
>TRBV20-1|NA|NA|TRBJ1-2
TGCAGTGCTAGTCGCACAGGAGCTAACTATGGCTACACCTTC
CSASRTGANYGYTF
>TRBV19|NA|once|TRBJ1-4
TGTGCCAGTAGTATCGGGACTTTTCGAAGTGAAAAACTGTTTTTT
CASSIGTFRSEKLFF
>TRBV7-2|TRBD2|NA|TRBJ2-1
TGTGCCAGCAGCTTAACTAGCGATGGTTACAATGAGCAGTTCTTC
CASSLTSDGYNEQFF
>TRBV13|TRBD1|NA|TRBJ2-7
TGTGCCAGCAGCTTCGGACAGGGGGACGAGCAGTACTTC
CASSFGQGDEQYF
>TRBV19|TRBD1|NA|TRBJ1-1
TGTGCCAGTAGTGCCGGACGACAGGGGGGGAACACTGAAGCTTTCTTT
CASSAGRQGGNTEAFF
>TRBV6-2/TRBV6-3|NA|NA|TRBJ2-3
TGTGCCAGCAGTATAGGGCTGGGGCTTAGCACAGATACGCAGTATTTT
CASSIGLGLSTDTQYF
>TRBV27|NA|NA|TRBJ2-1
TGTGCCAGCAGTTTAGTTGGACAGAGTAGTAATGAGCAGTTCTTC
CASSLVGQSSNEQFF
>TRBV3-1/TRBV3-2|TRBD1|NA|TRBJ2-3
TGTGCCAGCAGCCGCCGACAGGGGTTGCATACAGATACGCAGTATTTT
CASSRRQGLHTDTQYF
>TRBV27|NA|NA|TRBJ1-1
TGTGCCAGCAGTTTAGTCGGCAGGATGAACACTGAAGCTTTCTTT
CASSLVGRMNTEAFF
>TRBV5-6|NA|NA|TRBJ2-1
TGTGCCAGCAGCTCACGGAGGCCAGGGGCGACCTACAATGAGCAGTTCTTC
CASSSRRPGATYNEQFF
>TRBV7-9|NA|NA|TRBJ1-1
TGTGCCAGCAGCTTACAACGGGCTGAAGCTTTCTTT
CASSLQRAEAFF
>TRBV9|TRBD1|once|TRBJ1-1
TGTGCCAGCAGCGAAACAGGGGGCGCTGTGAACACTGAAGCTTTCTTT
CASSETGGAVNTEAFF
>TRBV21-1|NA|NA|TRBJ1-5
TGTGCCAGCAGCCCCCAACGAAGGGGCCTAGTTATCTCCAATCAGCCCCAGCATTTT
CASSPQRRGLVISNQPQHF
>TRBV24-1|TRBD2|NA|TRBJ2-5
TGTGCCACCAGTTTGGGGTCCGGGAGGAGTGGGGAGACCCAGTACTTC
CATSLGSGRSGETQYF
>TRBV27|NA|NA|TRBJ2-2
TGTGCCAGCAGTTTACTACTCACCGGGGAGCTGTTTTTT
CASSLLLTGELFF
>TRBV27|TRBD1|NA|TRBJ2-1
TGTGCCAGCAGTCTTACAGGGGGAAATGAGCAGTTCTTC
CASSLTGGNEQFF
>TRBV2|NA|NA|TRBJ1-2
TGTGCCAGCAGTGAAGAGGCGGTTACCTCCTATGGCTACACCTTC
CASSEEAVTSYGYTF
>TRBV19|TRBD2|NA|TRBJ2-3
TGTGCCAGTAGTATAACTAGCGGCCACACAGATACGCAGTATTTT
CASSITSGHTDTQYF
>TRBV28|TRBD1|NA|TRBJ1-1
TGTGCCAGCAGCTCCAGTGAGGGGGCCACTGAAGCTTTCTTT
CASSSSEGATEAFF
>TRBV29-1|TRBD2|NA|TRBJ2-2
TGCAGCGTTCGTCCGGGACTAGCGGGGGGAGTCACCGGGGAGCTGTTTTTT
CSVRPGLAGGVTGELFF
>TRBV9|TRBD2|NA|TRBJ2-1
TGTGCCAGCAGCACCGGGACTAGCGCCTATGAGCAGTTCTTC
CASSTGTSAYEQFF
>TRBV6-5|NA|NA|TRBJ1-1
TGTGCCAGCAGCGTCTGGGCTAACACTGAAGCTTTCTTT
CASSVWANTEAFF
>TRBV15|NA|NA|TRBJ2-3
TGTGCCACCAGCAGTGTCCTTGCGGGAACAACCACAGATACGCAGTATTTT
CATSSVLAGTTTDTQYF
>TRBV27|TRBD1|few|TRBJ2-7
TGTGCCAGCAGTTTTGGCAGGGGGTGGGGAGAGCAGTACTTC
CASSFGRGWGEQYF
>TRBV4-1|NA|NA|TRBJ1-4
TGCGCCAGCAGTTACACTATCACCCAAAATGAAAAACTGTTTTTT
CASSYTITQNEKLFF
>TRBV29-1|NA|NA|TRBJ2-5
TGCAGCGTTGGTCGGAGTCAAGAGACCCAGTACTTC
CSVGRSQETQYF
>TRBV9|NA|NA|TRBJ2-6
TGTGCCAGCAGCCGCTCAGGGGCGTCTGGGGCCAACGTCCTGACTTTC
CASSRSGASGANVLTF
>TRBV5-4|TRBD1|NA|TRBJ1-2
TGTGCCAGCAGCATAAGGTTCCGTGAGGACAGGACTATCGGCTACACCTTC
CASSIRFREDRTIGYTF
>TRBV5-4|TRBD1|once|TRBJ1-3
TGTGCCAGCAAACAGGACAGGTCTGGAAACACCATATATTTT
CASKQDRSGNTIYF
>TRBV5-6|TRBD1|few|TRBJ1-2
TGTGCCAGCAGCCCAGGGGGCGGCGAGGGCTACACCTTC
CASSPGGGEGYTF
>TRBV29-1|NA|NA|TRBJ1-2
TGCAGCGTTCCGGCAGGGGTCTATGGCTACACCTTC
CSVPAGVYGYTF
>TRBV23-1|NA|NA|TRBJ1-2
TGCGCCCCCACAGGGTGCACCGATGGCTACACCTTC
CAPTGCTDGYTF
>TRBV4-1|TRBD1|NA|TRBJ2-7
TGCGCCAGCAGCCAAGATTTAGGCAGGGGGTCCTACGAGCAGTACTTC
CASSQDLGRGSYEQYF
>TRBV2|NA|NA|TRBJ2-1
TGTGCCAGCAGTGAAGTTAAGAGCTCCTACAATGAGCAGTTCTTC
CASSEVKSSYNEQFF
>TRBV3-1/TRBV3-2|TRBD2|NA|TRBJ2-4
TGTGCCAGCAGCTCGCGGACTAGCGGGAGTCCATATGACATTCAGTACTTC
CASSSRTSGSPYDIQYF
>TRBV25-1|NA|NA|TRBJ1-2
TGTGCCAGCAGTGAAAATCGGGGTTGGGATGGCTACACCTTC
CASSENRGWDGYTF
>TRBV11-2|TRBD2|few|TRBJ2-7
TGTGCCAGCAGCTTACCGGCAGGGAGGGGCGAGCAGTACTTC
CASSLPAGRGEQYF
>TRBV27|TRBD1|NA|TRBJ2-7
TGTGCCAGCAGTTCACAACAGGGGACCTACGAGCAGTACTTC
CASSSQQGTYEQYF
>TRBV2|TRBD2|NA|TRBJ2-5
TGTGCCAGCAGTTACGTAACTAGCGGCCAAGAGACCCAGTACTTC
CASSYVTSGQETQYF
>TRBV7-9|TRBD1|NA|TRBJ2-3
TGTGCCAGCAGCTTAGCCCAGGGGGCTTCTCCAGATACGCAGTATTTT
CASSLAQGASPDTQYF
>TRBV9|NA|few|TRBJ2-3
TGTGCCAGCAGCGTGGGAGGATGGGATACGCAGTATTTT
CASSVGGWDTQYF
>TRBV7-8|NA|NA|TRBJ1-1
TGTGCCAGCAGCCTCCGGACAGCTGAAGCTTTCTTT
CASSLRTAEAFF
>TRBV7-9|TRBD1|once|TRBJ2-7
TGTGCCAGCAGCACAACAGGGGGCTATGGCTCCTACGAGCAGTACTTC
CASSTTGGYGSYEQYF
>TRBV5-1|TRBD2|NA|TRBJ2-1
TGCGCCAGCAGTTACGGACTAGCGGGGGTCCCCAATGAGCAGTTCTTC
CASSYGLAGVPNEQFF
>TRBV27|NA|NA|TRBJ1-2
TGTGCCAGCAGTTTAGAGCCCCCCAATTGGGGGGGCGGGTATGGCTACACCTTC
CASSLEPPNWGGGYGYTF
>TRBV18|NA|NA|TRBJ2-5
TGTGCCAGCTCACCGGGACTGGGAAAGGAGACCCAGTACTTC
CASSPGLGKETQYF
>TRBV7-9|NA|NA|TRBJ1-1
TGTGCCAGCAGCTTAGGACAGTACACTGAAGCTTTCTTT
CASSLGQYTEAFF
>TRBV5-8|NA|NA|TRBJ1-1
TGTGCCCGCGGACATACTGAAGCTTTCTTT
CARGHTEAFF
>TRBV5-1|TRBD2|NA|TRBJ2-2
TGCGCCAGCAGCTTGTGGCGGGAGCGTGACACCGGGGAGCTGTTTTTT
CASSLWRERDTGELFF
>TRBV5-1|NA|NA|TRBJ1-3
TGCGCCAGCAGCCCCTACAGGGATGTTAACTCTGGAAACACCATATATTTT
CASSPYRDVNSGNTIYF
>TRBV5-1|TRBD1|NA|TRBJ2-1
TGCGCCAGCAGCGACGGGACAGGGTGGGGCAATGAGCAGTTCTTC
CASSDGTGWGNEQFF
>TRBV5-1|TRBD1|once|TRBJ1-5
TGCGCCAGCAGCTTGGGGGACAGGGACCATCAGCCCCAGCATTTT
CASSLGDRDHQPQHF
>TRBV4-1|TRBD1|NA|TRBJ1-1
TGCGCCAGCAGCCAAGACTCGACAGGGTACACTGAAGCTTTCTTT
CASSQDSTGYTEAFF
>TRBV6-5|TRBD1|NA|TRBJ2-2
TGTGCCAGCAGCGTGGGACAGGGTGGAACCGGGGAGCTGTTTTTT
CASSVGQGGTGELFF
>TRBV29-1|TRBD1|NA|TRBJ1-1
TGCAGCGAGCAGGGGGTAAAGTCTGAAGCTTTCTTT
CSEQGVKSEAFF
>TRBV28|NA|NA|TRBJ1-6
TGTGCCAGCAGGCGTCGTGGACAGTTCCATAATTCACCCCTCCACTTT
CASRRRGQFHNSPLHF